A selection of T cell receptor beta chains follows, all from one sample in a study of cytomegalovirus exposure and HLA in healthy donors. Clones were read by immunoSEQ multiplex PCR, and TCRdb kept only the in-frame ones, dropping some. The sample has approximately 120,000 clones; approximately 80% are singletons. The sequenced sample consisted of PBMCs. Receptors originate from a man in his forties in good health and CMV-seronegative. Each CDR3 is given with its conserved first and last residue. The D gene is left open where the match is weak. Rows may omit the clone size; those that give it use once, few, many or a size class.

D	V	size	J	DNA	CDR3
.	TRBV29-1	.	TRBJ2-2	TGCAGCGTTGAATCTGGACTCAACACCGGGGAGCTGTTTTTT	CSVESGLNTGELFF
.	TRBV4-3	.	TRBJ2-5	TGCGCCAGCAGCCAAGGGGACATTGAACAAGAGACCCAGTACTTC	CASSQGDIEQETQYF
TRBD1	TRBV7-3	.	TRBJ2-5	TGTGCCAGCAGCTGGGACAGGGGCCCCCAAGAGACCCAGTACTTC	CASSWDRGPQETQYF
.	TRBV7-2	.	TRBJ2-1	TGTGCCAGCAGCTTTACGGGGGGCTGGGGGTCCTACAATGAGCAGTTCTTC	CASSFTGGWGSYNEQFF
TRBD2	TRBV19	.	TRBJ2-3	TGTGCCAGTAGTATAGACGTGCTAGCGGATACAGATACGCAGTATTTT	CASSIDVLADTDTQYF
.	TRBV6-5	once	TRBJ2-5	TGTGCCAGCAGTCGTAGGGGTGTCAAGACCCAGTACTTC	CASSRRGVKTQYF
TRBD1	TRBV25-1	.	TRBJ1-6	TGTGCCAGCAGTGAAGTAGGGGGCGCTTTGTTTTCACCCCTCCACTTT	CASSEVGGALFSPLHF
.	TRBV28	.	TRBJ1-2	TGTGCCAGCAGTTTTGTCGGGTCTAATGGCTACACCTTC	CASSFVGSNGYTF
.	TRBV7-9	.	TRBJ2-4	TGTGCCAGCAGCTTAGTCCGAGGGGGGGTAAACATTCAGTACTTC	CASSLVRGGVNIQYF
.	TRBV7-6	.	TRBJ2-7	TGTGCCAGCAGCCAAAATGTGGAGCAGTACTTC	CASSQNVEQYF
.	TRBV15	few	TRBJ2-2	TGTGCCACCAGCAGAGATACAGGGTCTAGTGGGGAGCTGTTTTTT	CATSRDTGSSGELFF
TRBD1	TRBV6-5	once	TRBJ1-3	TGTGCCAGCAAGACAGCCCAGGGGGCTGGAAACACCATATATTTT	CASKTAQGAGNTIYF
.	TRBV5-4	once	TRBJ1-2	TGTGCCAGCAGTTTAGACAGTCGTGTCGGCTACACCTTC	CASSLDSRVGYTF
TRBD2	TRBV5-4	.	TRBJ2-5	TGTGCCAGCAGCCACGGGACTACCCAAGAGACCCAGTACTTC	CASSHGTTQETQYF
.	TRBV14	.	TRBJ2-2	TGTGCCAGCAGCCGAAACAGGGCCGGCGGGGAGCTGTTTTTT	CASSRNRAGGELFF